This TCR beta chain is drawn from a study of T cell responses to AZD1222 COVID-19 vaccine. Study findings and constraints: Spike-spanning, vaccine-associated CD4 TCRs were dominant at 160-218 and 743-854.

TCRdb's copy holds only in-frame clones and misses some; the assay was immunoSEQ multiplex PCR. The table shows about 150,000 clones, with roughly 90% occurring only once. The germline CDR1 and CDR2 sequences are SQVTM and ANQGSEA. The CDR3 is 13 amino acids. V was clipped by 7 bases and J by 3 bases, with 12 bases between them. Comment on this clone: Its target is unknown.

The chain combines TRBV29-1 with TRBJ1-4, with TRBD1 as a possible D gene (6 bases). The material sequenced was peripheral blood, taken on day 0 of AZD1222 vaccination. The receptor comes from an adult in good health. Written as DNA, the CDR3 is TGCAGCGGCCGGGACACCGCTAATGAAAAACTGTTTTTT. It is translated as CSGRDTANEKLFF.